The present entry profiles one T cell receptor (beta chain) with its context. Its antigen is currently unknown. This record belongs to a study of cytomegalovirus exposure and HLA in healthy donors. Study outcomes and limitations: HLA-A and HLA-B allele assignments for most subjects were reportedly predicted accurately using TCR beta sequences.

PCR used 60 Vbeta primers and 13 Jbeta primers. Using immunoSEQ multiplex PCR, the repertoire was profiled, and TCRdb retains in-frame clones only, with some absent. The sample contains about 230,000 clones, about three quarters of which appear only once. V lost 4 bases and J lost 3, with 13 bases in between. CDR3 size: 14 residues. Per the germline V gene, CDR1 is SGHRS and CDR2 is YFSETQ. The TCR comes from a woman in her sixties or seventies in good health and CMV-seropositive. This rearrangement joins TRBV5-1 to TRBJ1-1; D unresolved. The sequencing input was PBMCs. CDR3 in DNA: TGCGCCAGCAGCCCAACCCCAGGATACACTGAAGCTTTCTTT. Encoded protein: CASSPTPGYTEAFF.